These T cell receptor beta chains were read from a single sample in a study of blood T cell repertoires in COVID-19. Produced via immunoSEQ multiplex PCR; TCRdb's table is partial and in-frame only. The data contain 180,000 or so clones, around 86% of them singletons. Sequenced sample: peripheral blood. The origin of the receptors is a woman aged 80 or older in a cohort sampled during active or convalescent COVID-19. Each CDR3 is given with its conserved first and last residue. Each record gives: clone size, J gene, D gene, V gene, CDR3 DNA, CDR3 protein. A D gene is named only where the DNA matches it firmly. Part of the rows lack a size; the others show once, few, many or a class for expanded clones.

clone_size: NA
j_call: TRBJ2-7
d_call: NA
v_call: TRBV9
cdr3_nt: TGTGCCAGCAGCGCATCGTCGGGGAGTTTCTACGAGCAGTACTTC
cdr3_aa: CASSASSGSFYEQYF

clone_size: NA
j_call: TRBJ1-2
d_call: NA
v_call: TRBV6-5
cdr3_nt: TGTGCCAGCAGTTACGGGGGGAACCTAGCTAACTATGGCTACACCTTC
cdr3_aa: CASSYGGNLANYGYTF

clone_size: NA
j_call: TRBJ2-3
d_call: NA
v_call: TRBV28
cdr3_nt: TGTGCCAGCAGTAACGCGACAGGGTTGATAGTAGCGGTCCGGGGGGGTACGCAGTATTTT
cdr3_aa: CASSNATGLIVAVRGGTQYF

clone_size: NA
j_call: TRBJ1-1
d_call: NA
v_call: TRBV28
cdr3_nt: TGTGCCAGCAGGCCCACCTTGACAGACACTGAAGCTTTCTTT
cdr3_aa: CASRPTLTDTEAFF

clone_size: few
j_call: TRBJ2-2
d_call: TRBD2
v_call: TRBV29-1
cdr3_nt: TGCAGCGTTCTCGGGAGGTCGTCCGGGGAGCTGTTTTTT
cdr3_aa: CSVLGRSSGELFF

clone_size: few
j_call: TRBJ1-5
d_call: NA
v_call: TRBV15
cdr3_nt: TGTGCCACCAGCATAACAGGTTGGGGAATGAGCAATCAGCCCCAGCATTTT
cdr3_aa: CATSITGWGMSNQPQHF

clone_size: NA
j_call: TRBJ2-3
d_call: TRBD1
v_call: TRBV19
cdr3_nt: TGTGCCAGCACTGCGGGACAGGGCACAGATACGCAGTATTTT
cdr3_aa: CASTAGQGTDTQYF

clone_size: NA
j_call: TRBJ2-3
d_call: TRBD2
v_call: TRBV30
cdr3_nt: TGTGCCTGGAGGAGAACTAGCGGGAACACAGATACGCAGTATTTT
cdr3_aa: CAWRRTSGNTDTQYF

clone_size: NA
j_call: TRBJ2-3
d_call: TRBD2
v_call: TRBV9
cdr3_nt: TGTGCCAGCAGCATAGGACTAGCGGGAGTTCCTAGCACAGATACGCAGTATTTT
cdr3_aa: CASSIGLAGVPSTDTQYF

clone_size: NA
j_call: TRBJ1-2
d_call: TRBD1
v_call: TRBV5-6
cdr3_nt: TGTGCCAGCAGCCCCCGGGACAGGGACCATGGCTACACCTTC
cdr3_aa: CASSPRDRDHGYTF

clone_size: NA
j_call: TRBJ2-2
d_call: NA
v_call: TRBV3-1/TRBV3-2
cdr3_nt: TGTGCCAGCAGCCCAGCTCCCAGGGCCGGGGAGCTGTTTTTT
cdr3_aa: CASSPAPRAGELFF

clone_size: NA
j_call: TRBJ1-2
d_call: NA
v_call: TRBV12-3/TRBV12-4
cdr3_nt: TGTGCCAGCAGTTTCCGGGGAAACTATGGCTACACCTTC
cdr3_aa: CASSFRGNYGYTF

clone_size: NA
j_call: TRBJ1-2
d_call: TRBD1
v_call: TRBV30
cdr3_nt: TGTGCCTGGAGCCCCTCGGACAGGAACTATGGCTACACCTTC
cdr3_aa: CAWSPSDRNYGYTF

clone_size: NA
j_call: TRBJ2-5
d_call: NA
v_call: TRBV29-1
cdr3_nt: TGCAGCGTTGAAGCGGCCAGGGCCGAGACCCAGTACTTC
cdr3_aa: CSVEAARAETQYF

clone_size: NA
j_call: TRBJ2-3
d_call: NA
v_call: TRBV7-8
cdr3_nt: TGTGCCAGCAGCTTAGCGGAGAGCACAGATACGCAGTATTTT
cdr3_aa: CASSLAESTDTQYF

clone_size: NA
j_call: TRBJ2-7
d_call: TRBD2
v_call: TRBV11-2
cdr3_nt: TGTGCCAGCAGCTTTGGCGGGAGGTACGAGCAGTACTTC
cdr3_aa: CASSFGGRYEQYF

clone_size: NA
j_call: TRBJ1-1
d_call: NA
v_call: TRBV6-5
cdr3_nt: TGTGCCAGCAGGCGACAAACACTGAACACTGAAGCTTTCTTT
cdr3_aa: CASRRQTLNTEAFF

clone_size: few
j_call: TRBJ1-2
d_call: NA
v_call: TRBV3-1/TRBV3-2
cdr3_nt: TGTGCCAGCAGCCAGGGCGCCGGAGGCTACACCTTC
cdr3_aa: CASSQGAGGYTF

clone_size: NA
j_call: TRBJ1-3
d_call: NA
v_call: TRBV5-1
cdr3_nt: TGCGCCAGCACCACACGGGAGTTGGCCTCTGGAAACACCATATATTTT
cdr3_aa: CASTTRELASGNTIYF

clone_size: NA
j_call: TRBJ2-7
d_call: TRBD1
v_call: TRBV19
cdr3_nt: TGTGCCAGTAGTCAACCCCGGACAGGGGGCTTCTACGAGCAGTACTTC
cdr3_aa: CASSQPRTGGFYEQYF

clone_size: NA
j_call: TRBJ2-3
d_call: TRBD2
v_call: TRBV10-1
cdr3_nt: TGCGCCAGCAGTGAGTCGACGCTAGCGGCCACAGATACGCAGTATTTT
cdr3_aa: CASSESTLAATDTQYF

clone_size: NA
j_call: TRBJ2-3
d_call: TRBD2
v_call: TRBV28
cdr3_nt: TGTGCCAGCAGCCCACTAGCGGGGGTCACAGATACGCAGTATTTT
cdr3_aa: CASSPLAGVTDTQYF

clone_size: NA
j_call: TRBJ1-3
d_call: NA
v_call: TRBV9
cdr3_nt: TGTGCCAGCAGCGTAGGAGGGACACACGGAAACACCATATATTTT
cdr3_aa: CASSVGGTHGNTIYF

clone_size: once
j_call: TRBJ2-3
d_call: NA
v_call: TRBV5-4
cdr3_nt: TGTGCCAGCAGCTTGGGAATAGCGGGCACAGATACGCAGTATTTT
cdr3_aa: CASSLGIAGTDTQYF

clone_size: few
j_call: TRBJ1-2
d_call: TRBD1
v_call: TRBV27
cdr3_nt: TGTGCCAGCAGTTGGAACAGGGGCTATGGCTACACCTTC
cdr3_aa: CASSWNRGYGYTF

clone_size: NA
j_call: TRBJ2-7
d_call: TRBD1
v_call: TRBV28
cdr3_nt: TGTGCCAGCCTCGGGCAGGGGGCTGGTGAGCAGTACTTC
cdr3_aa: CASLGQGAGEQYF

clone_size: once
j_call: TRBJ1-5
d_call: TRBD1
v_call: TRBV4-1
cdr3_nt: TGCGCCAGCAGCCGAGGACAGGGGAGCAATCAGCCCCAGCATTTT
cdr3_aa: CASSRGQGSNQPQHF

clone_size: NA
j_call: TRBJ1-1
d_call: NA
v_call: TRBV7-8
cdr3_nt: TGTGCCAGCAGCTTGACACGACAGGACACTGAAGCTTTCTTT
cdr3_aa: CASSLTRQDTEAFF

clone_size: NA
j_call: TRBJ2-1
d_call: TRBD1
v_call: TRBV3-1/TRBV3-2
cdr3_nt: TGTGCCAGCAGCCAAAGAGGGGGCTCGTTCGCGATCTTC
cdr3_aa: CASSQRGGSFAIF

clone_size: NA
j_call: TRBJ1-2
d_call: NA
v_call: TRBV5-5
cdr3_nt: TGTGCCAGCAGCTACCAGACAGAAAACTATGGCTACACCTTC
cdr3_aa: CASSYQTENYGYTF

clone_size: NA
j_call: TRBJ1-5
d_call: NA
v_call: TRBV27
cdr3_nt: TGTGCCAGCAGTTTATGGGAGGGTAAAGGGCCCCAGCATTTT
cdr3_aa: CASSLWEGKGPQHF

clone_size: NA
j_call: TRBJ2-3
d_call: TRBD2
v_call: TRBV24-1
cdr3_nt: TGTGCCACCAGTGTCGCGGGGGGGGGTACGCAGTATTTT
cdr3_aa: CATSVAGGGTQYF

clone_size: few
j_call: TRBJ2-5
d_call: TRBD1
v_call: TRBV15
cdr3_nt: TGTGCCACCAGCAGAGATTTCGGACAGGGGGCCCAAGAGACCCAGTACTTC
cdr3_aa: CATSRDFGQGAQETQYF

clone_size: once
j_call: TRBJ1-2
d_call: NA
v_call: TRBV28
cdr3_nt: TGTGCCAGCAGTTTTGGGGGGAGGGAGAAGGTTGGCTACACCTTC
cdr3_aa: CASSFGGREKVGYTF

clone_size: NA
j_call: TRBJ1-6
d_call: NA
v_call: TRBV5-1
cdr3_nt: TGCGCCAGCAGCCAGGGGACCGGTAATTCACCCCTCCACTTT
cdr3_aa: CASSQGTGNSPLHF

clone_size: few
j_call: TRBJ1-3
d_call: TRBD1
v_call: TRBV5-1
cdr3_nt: TGCGCCAGCAGCTTGGCCTACAGGGGGCTTGGAAACACCATATATTTT
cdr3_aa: CASSLAYRGLGNTIYF

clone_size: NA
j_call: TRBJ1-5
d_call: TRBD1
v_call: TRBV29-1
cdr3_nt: TGCAGCGTGAGACAGGGTCGGGGCAATCAGCCCCAGCATTTT
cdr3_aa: CSVRQGRGNQPQHF

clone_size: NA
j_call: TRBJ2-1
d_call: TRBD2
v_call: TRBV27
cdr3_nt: TGTGCCAGCAGTTTTTCGGGAGGGAGGTACAATGAGCAGTTCTTC
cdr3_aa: CASSFSGGRYNEQFF

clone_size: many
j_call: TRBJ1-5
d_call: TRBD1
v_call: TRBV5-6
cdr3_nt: TGTGCCAGCAGCTTGAGGACAGGGGTCTATCGCAATCAGCCCCAGCATTTT
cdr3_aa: CASSLRTGVYRNQPQHF

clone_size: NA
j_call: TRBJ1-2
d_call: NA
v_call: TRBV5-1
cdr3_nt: TGCGCCAGCAGCTTGGTGTGGATGGGCCATCCTAATGGCTACACCTTC
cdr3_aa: CASSLVWMGHPNGYTF